This T cell receptor (beta chain) was sequenced during a study of glioma-infiltrating T cells. TCR alpha and beta CDR3 regions were amplified from RNA using iRepertoire nested multiplex PCR. TCRdb passed the multiplex PCR reads through MiXCR, listing each CDR3 protein once. The sample includes about 22,000 distinct CDR3 sequences, around 23% of them seen just once. V shed 6 bases, J shed 6 bases, and the junction held 8 bases outside the gene matches. The CDR3 length is 15 residues. Germline CDR1 reads SGHTA; CDR2 reads FQGNSA. This clonotype has a count of ten or more. The chain couples TRBV7-2 to TRBJ1-4; TRBD1 agrees at 9 bases. The clonotype comes from a human donor with low-grade glioma or glioblastoma, undergoing nonglioma brain surgery, or in good health (not recorded which). Sample: glioma tissue, nonneoplastic brain tissue, or PBMCs (not recorded which). This CDR3 reads CASRGQGNRYEKLFF. The DNA for the CDR3 is TGTGCCAGCAGAGGACAGGGGAATCGGTATGAAAAACTGTTTTTT.